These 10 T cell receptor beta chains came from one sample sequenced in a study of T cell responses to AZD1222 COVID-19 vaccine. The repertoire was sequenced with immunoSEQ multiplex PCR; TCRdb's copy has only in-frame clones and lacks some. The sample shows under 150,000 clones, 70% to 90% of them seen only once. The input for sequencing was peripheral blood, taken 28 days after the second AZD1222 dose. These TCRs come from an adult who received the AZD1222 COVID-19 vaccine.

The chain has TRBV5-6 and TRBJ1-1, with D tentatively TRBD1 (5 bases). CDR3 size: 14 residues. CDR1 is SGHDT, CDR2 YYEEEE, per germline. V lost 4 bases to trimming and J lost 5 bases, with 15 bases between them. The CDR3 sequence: CASSVGTAGTEAFF. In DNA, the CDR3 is TGTGCCAGCAGCGTTGGGACGGCGGGGACTGAAGCTTTCTTT.

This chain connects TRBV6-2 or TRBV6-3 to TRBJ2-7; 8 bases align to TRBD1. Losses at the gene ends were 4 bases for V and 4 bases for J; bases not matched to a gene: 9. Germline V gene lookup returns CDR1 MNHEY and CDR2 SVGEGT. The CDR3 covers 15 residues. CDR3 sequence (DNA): TGTGCCAGCAGTTCGAGCGGACAGGGTATGTACGAGCAGTACTTC. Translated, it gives CASSSSGQGMYEQYF.

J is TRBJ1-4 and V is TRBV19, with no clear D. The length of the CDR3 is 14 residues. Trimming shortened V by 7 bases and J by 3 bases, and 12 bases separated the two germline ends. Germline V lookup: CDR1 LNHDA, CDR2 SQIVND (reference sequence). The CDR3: CASKAGWANEKLFF. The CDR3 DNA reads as TGTGCCAGTAAGGCTGGGTGGGCTAATGAAAAACTGTTTTTT.

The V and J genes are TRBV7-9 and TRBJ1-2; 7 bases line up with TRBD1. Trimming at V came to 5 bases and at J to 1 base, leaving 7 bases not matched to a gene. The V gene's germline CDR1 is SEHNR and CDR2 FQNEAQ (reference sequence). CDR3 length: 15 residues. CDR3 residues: CASSLGTALNYGYTF. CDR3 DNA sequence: TGTGCCAGCAGCCTTGGGACAGCTCTTAACTATGGCTACACCTTC.

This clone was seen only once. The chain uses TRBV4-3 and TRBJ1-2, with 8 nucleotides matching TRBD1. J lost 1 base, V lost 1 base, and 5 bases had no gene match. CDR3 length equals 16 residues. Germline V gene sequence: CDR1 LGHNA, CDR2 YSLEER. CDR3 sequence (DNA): TGCGCCAGCAGCCAAGCGGTCGGACAGGGTAACTATGGCTACACCTTC. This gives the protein CASSQAVGQGNYGYTF.

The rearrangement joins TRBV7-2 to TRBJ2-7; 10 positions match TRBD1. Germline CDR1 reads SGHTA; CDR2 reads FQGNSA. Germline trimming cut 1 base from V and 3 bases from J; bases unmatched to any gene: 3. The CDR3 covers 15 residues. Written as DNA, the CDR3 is TGTGCCAGCAGCTTAGATGGGACAGGGGACTACGAGCAGTACTTC. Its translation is CASSLDGTGDYEQYF.

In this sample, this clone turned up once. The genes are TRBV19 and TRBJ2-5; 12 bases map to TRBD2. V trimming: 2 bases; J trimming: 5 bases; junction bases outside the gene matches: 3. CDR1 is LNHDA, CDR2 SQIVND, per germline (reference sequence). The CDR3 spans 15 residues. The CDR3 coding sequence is TGTGCCAGTAGTATACTAGCGGGGGGGCGCGAGACCCAGTACTTC. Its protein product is CASSILAGGRETQYF.

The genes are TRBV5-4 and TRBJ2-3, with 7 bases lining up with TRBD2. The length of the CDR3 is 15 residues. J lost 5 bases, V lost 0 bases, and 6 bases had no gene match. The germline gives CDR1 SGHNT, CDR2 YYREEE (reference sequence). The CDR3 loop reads CASSLASGGIDTQYF. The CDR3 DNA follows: TGTGCCAGCAGCTTGGCTAGCGGAGGGATAGATACGCAGTATTTT.

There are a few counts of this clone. The CDR3 here is CASRERFGSGNTIYF. CDR3 sequence (DNA): TGTGCCAGCAGGGAGAGGTTCGGATCTGGAAACACCATATATTTT. This chain links TRBV2 with TRBJ1-3; no firm D call. The germline V and J ends were trimmed by 6 bases and 1 base, with 13 bases remaining between them. Germline CDR1 is SNHLY and CDR2 is FYNNEI. The CDR3 runs to 15 residues.

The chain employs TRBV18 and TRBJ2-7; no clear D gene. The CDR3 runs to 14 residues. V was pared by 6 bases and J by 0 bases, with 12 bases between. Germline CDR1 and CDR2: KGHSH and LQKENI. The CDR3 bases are TGTGCCAGCTCCAAGGCAGTTAGCTCCTACGAGCAGTACTTC. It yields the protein CASSKAVSSYEQYF.